The text below deals with one TCR beta chain. Antigen specificity is unknown. The data were taken from a study of CXCR3-negative and CXCR3-positive naive CD8 T cells. Study-wide results and caveats: Compared with CXCR3-negative naive cells, CXCR3-positive naive cells showed more hydrophobic TRB CDR3s. Similar TRBV-TRBJ usage characterized naive CXCR3-negative and CXCR3-positive cells; memory cells differed.

Germline V gene lookup returns CDR1 SQVTM and CDR2 ANQGSEA. This CDR3 has 11 amino acids. The authors prepared UMI-labeled TRB cDNA libraries by 5' RACE. Reanalyzing the 5' RACE reads, TCRdb keeps one entry per CDR3 protein, without DNA. Recorded for this sample: about 51,000 distinct CDR3 sequences. The TCR was taken from a human donor in good health. Some clones in this sample may be carry-over from other donors' samples. Sequenced sample: naive CXCR3+ CD8+ T cells from blood. Described subset: CD45RO-CCR7+CD27+CD95- naive CD8+ T cells expressing CXCR3 (TNR3+). The chain carries TRBV29-1 and TRBJ2-1; the D call from TCRdb, TRBD1, cannot be confirmed without DNA. The CDR3 region is CSVYQDGTGGF.